The rows below give T cell receptor beta chains drawn from one sample of a study of blood T cell repertoires in COVID-19. Sequenced by immunoSEQ multiplex PCR; TCRdb stores in-frame clones only, minus some. This table has some 270,000 clones, around 82% appearing once. Material: peripheral blood. Source of these receptors: a person between 65 and 80 years old with COVID-19, enrolled during active disease. Both conserved end residues are part of each CDR3. The D gene is left open where the match is weak. Part of the rows lack a size; the others show once, few, many or a class for expanded clones.

v_gene	d_gene	abundance	j_gene	CDR3nt	CDR3aa
TRBV29-1	TRBD2	.	TRBJ2-1	TGCAGCGTGAGGGAGACTAGCGGGGGGGCCCGGGTGCAGTTCTTC	CSVRETSGGARVQFF
TRBV28	.	.	TRBJ2-1	TGTGCCAGTTCAGGCGCCCAGTCGAAATTCTTC	CASSGAQSKFF
TRBV24-1	.	few	TRBJ1-2	TGTGCCACCAGTGGGGACTTTGTTGGCTACACCTTC	CATSGDFVGYTF
TRBV29-1	.	.	TRBJ2-5	TGCAGCGTTTTGGGCGGGGCGTCACAAGAGACCCAGTACTTC	CSVLGGASQETQYF
TRBV28	TRBD1	.	TRBJ2-7	TGTGCCAGCATTGGGACAGGTCTGTTATCCTCCTACGAGCAGTACTTC	CASIGTGLLSSYEQYF
TRBV29-1	.	.	TRBJ2-2	TGCAGCGTTTCAAGCCGAGGGTATACGGGGGAGCTGTTTTTT	CSVSSRGYTGELFF
TRBV24-1	TRBD1	.	TRBJ2-5	TGTGCCACCAGTGACTACCGGGGACAGGGTGGAGAGACCCAGTACTTC	CATSDYRGQGGETQYF
TRBV4-2	.	few	TRBJ1-2	TGTGCCAGCAGCCCTTCGAACAGAGACTATGGCTACACCTTC	CASSPSNRDYGYTF
TRBV11-3	TRBD2	.	TRBJ2-1	TGTGCCAGCAGCTCGCCTAGCGGGGGGGCCGCTGAGCAGTTCTTC	CASSSPSGGAAEQFF
TRBV12-3/TRBV12-4	TRBD1	.	TRBJ1-2	TGTGCCAGCAGTTTTCCCGGACAGGCGGCGATCTTC	CASSFPGQAAIF
TRBV2	.	.	TRBJ1-3	TGTGCCAGCAGCCGGGGACCTACAGGGCCCCGTAACTCTGGAAACACCATATATTTT	CASSRGPTGPRNSGNTIYF
TRBV7-9	TRBD1	.	TRBJ1-5	TGTGCCAGCAGCTTAGCCGGGACAGGCTCATATCGGCCCCAGCATTTT	CASSLAGTGSYRPQHF
TRBV9	.	.	TRBJ1-1	TGTGCCAGCAGCGTAGTGGGGAGCCCCGAAGCTTTCTTT	CASSVVGSPEAFF
TRBV3-1/TRBV3-2	TRBD1	few	TRBJ2-1	TGTGCCAGCAGCCAGAGGGACAGGGGTCATGAGCAGTTCTTC	CASSQRDRGHEQFF
TRBV6-2/TRBV6-3	.	.	TRBJ2-7	TGTGCCAGCAGTTACCGGGACACCCCTCACTTC	CASSYRDTPHF
TRBV7-6	TRBD1	once	TRBJ2-7	TGTGCCAGCAGCAGGACAGGGGAAGGTTACGAGCAGTACTTC	CASSRTGEGYEQYF
TRBV6-7	TRBD1	.	TRBJ1-4	TGTGCCAGCAGTTACTGGAGGGACAGGGTTAATGAAAAACTGTTTTTT	CASSYWRDRVNEKLFF
TRBV11-2	TRBD2	.	TRBJ2-7	TGTGCCAGCAGCTCCGTCCGCGGGACTAGCCCCTACGAGCAGTACTTC	CASSSVRGTSPYEQYF
TRBV10-3	.	once	TRBJ1-5	TGTGCCATCAGTGATCGGGGTTCGCAGCCCCAGCATTTT	CAISDRGSQPQHF
TRBV30	.	.	TRBJ2-3	TGTGCCTGGAGTCCCCGACTAGGGAGAGCTTGGGGCACAGATACGCAGTATTTT	CAWSPRLGRAWGTDTQYF
TRBV28	.	.	TRBJ1-5	TGTGCCAGCAGCTTGACGGGTCTCCGGCCCCAGCATTTT	CASSLTGLRPQHF
TRBV18	TRBD1	.	TRBJ2-7	TGTGCCAGCTCACCACGGACAGGGGGAGACTCGGCCTACGAGCAGTACTTC	CASSPRTGGDSAYEQYF
TRBV29-1	TRBD2	.	TRBJ2-7	TGCAGCGTTCAGAAGCGGGGGACCTCCGAGCAGTACTTC	CSVQKRGTSEQYF
TRBV3-1/TRBV3-2	.	.	TRBJ2-7	TGTGCCAGCAGCCAAGGTGACAGATCTTACGAGCAGTACTTC	CASSQGDRSYEQYF
TRBV29-1	.	.	TRBJ1-1	TGCAGCGTTAACCCGAGAAACACTGAAGCTTTCTTT	CSVNPRNTEAFF
TRBV10-3	.	.	TRBJ1-1	TGTGCCATCAGTGAGACCCGGTTGGCTGAAGCTTTCTTT	CAISETRLAEAFF
TRBV18	.	.	TRBJ1-2	TGTGCCAGCTCACCACGGACAGAGAACCTCTATGGCTACACCTTC	CASSPRTENLYGYTF
TRBV6-1	.	.	TRBJ1-2	TGTGCCAGCAGTGATGCAGGGGTCTTCAACTATGGCTACACCTTC	CASSDAGVFNYGYTF
TRBV9	TRBD1	.	TRBJ1-5	TGTGCCAGCAGCCCGACAGGGAGCAATCAGCCCCAGCATTTT	CASSPTGSNQPQHF
TRBV15	.	few	TRBJ2-7	TGTGCCACCAGCAGAACACCAGACGGAGCCTACGAGCAGTACTTC	CATSRTPDGAYEQYF
TRBV6-5	.	.	TRBJ1-4	TGTGCCAGCAGGCCAAACAGTAATGAAAAACTGTTTTTT	CASRPNSNEKLFF
TRBV7-8	.	once	TRBJ2-2	TGTGCCAGCAGCGAAACAGGGTACACCGGGGAGCTGTTTTTT	CASSETGYTGELFF
TRBV5-5	.	.	TRBJ2-3	TGTGCCAGCAGCGAGGGCTATAGCACAGATACGCAGTATTTT	CASSEGYSTDTQYF
TRBV7-2	.	.	TRBJ1-6	TGTGCCAGCAGCTCCGACAGCCCGTCACCCCTCCACTTT	CASSSDSPSPLHF
TRBV5-6	TRBD1	.	TRBJ1-2	TGTGCCAGCCTTTTCCAGGACAGGGAGAACTATGGCTACACCTTC	CASLFQDRENYGYTF
TRBV28	.	.	TRBJ2-7	TGTGCCAGCAAGGAATCTTCTGAGGCCGAGCAGTACTTC	CASKESSEAEQYF
TRBV6-5	TRBD1	.	TRBJ1-2	TGTGCCAGCAGTTACTCGGGGGACAGCTATGGCTACACCTTC	CASSYSGDSYGYTF
TRBV19	TRBD2	few	TRBJ2-5	TGTGCCAGTAGTTTGGGACTAACCCTTCAAGGAACCCAGTACTTC	CASSLGLTLQGTQYF
TRBV6-1	.	.	TRBJ1-5	TGTGCCAGCAGTGAAGGATCCGGGCAGCCCCAGCATTTT	CASSEGSGQPQHF
TRBV24-1	TRBD1	.	TRBJ2-5	TGTGCCACCAGTGAGTCCAGGGGGTTTGACACCCAGTACTTC	CATSESRGFDTQYF
TRBV28	TRBD2	.	TRBJ2-3	TGTGCCAGCAGTTTATCAGGGCGGTTGGCGGGGGGCACAGATACGCAGTATTTT	CASSLSGRLAGGTDTQYF
TRBV7-2	TRBD1	.	TRBJ1-2	TGTGCCAGCAGCAAAATGGGACAGGGTGGAGGCTACACCTTC	CASSKMGQGGGYTF
TRBV19	TRBD1	.	TRBJ1-2	TGTGCCAGTAGCTCGACAGGGGGTAACTATGGCTACACCTTC	CASSSTGGNYGYTF
TRBV29-1	TRBD1	.	TRBJ1-1	TGCAGCGCAGGGACAGGGCAGACTGAAGCTTTCTTT	CSAGTGQTEAFF
TRBV12-3/TRBV12-4	.	.	TRBJ1-1	TGTGCCAGCTCCAGGAACACTGAAGCTTTCTTT	CASSRNTEAFF
TRBV4-2	TRBD1	few	TRBJ1-6	TGTGCCAGCAGCCAGAACAGGGGGAATTCACCCCTCCACTTT	CASSQNRGNSPLHF
TRBV28	TRBD2	once	TRBJ2-3	TGTGCCAGCAGTTTAGTGGGACTAGCCGGTGTGGGAGATACGCAGTATTTT	CASSLVGLAGVGDTQYF
TRBV12-5	TRBD2	.	TRBJ2-2	TGTGCTAGTGGCCCACAGTCGGGGGGGGGCACCGGGGAGCTGTTTTTT	CASGPQSGGGTGELFF
TRBV19	TRBD2	.	TRBJ2-5	TGTGCCAGTAGTCTCCCCCGGGGGGGACGGGAGACCCAGTACTTC	CASSLPRGGRETQYF
TRBV5-6	TRBD1	.	TRBJ1-1	TGTGCCAGCAGCTCCTACTTTGACAGGGTCACTGAAGCTTTCTTT	CASSSYFDRVTEAFF
TRBV5-5	TRBD1	.	TRBJ1-4	TGTGCCAGCAGCTTACAGGGGGTTGTTGAAAAACTGTTTTTT	CASSLQGVVEKLFF
TRBV5-1	.	.	TRBJ1-5	TGCGCCAGCAGCTTGTTTGGCAGCGATCAGCCCCAGCATTTT	CASSLFGSDQPQHF
TRBV14	TRBD1	.	TRBJ1-6	TGTGCCAGCAGCCACCGCACCGGGACAGGGGTTCATAATTCACCCCTCCACTTT	CASSHRTGTGVHNSPLHF
TRBV5-1	TRBD1	few	TRBJ1-2	TGCGCCAGCAGCTTGGCGGGGACAGGCGGTGGCTACACCTTC	CASSLAGTGGGYTF
TRBV15	.	.	TRBJ1-4	TGTGCCACCTCGCTAGGCCCTAATGAAAAACTGTTTTTT	CATSLGPNEKLFF
TRBV7-2	.	once	TRBJ1-3	TGTGCCAGCAGCTTAGCGCGGGTCGCCCGGGGCTCTGGAAACACCATATATTTT	CASSLARVARGSGNTIYF
TRBV5-8	.	few	TRBJ2-3	TGTGCCAGCAAGGATAGGGGGAGAGATACGCAGTATTTT	CASKDRGRDTQYF